A single sample is the source of the 15 T cell receptor beta chains below, sequenced in a study of identical twins. From the 5' RACE reads, TCRdb called clonotypes with MiXCR, one entry per CDR3 protein. There are about 100,000 distinct CDR3 sequences in the sample; less than 6.5% occur only once, and less than 15% lies in the top ten. The material sequenced was memory T cells sorted from blood. All receptors derive from a woman between 45 and 60 years old in good health.

This clonotype appeared many times. V usage is TRBV5-1 and J usage is TRBJ2-1; 7 bases fit TRBD2. CDR1 is SGHRS and CDR2 is YFSETQ in the germline V gene. Trimming removed 1 base from V and 4 bases from J; junction bases left unmatched: 5. This CDR3 is built from 15 residues. The CDR3 loop is CASSLSPSGYNEQFF. Written as DNA, the CDR3 is TGCGCCAGCAGCTTGTCGCCTAGCGGATACAATGAGCAGTTCTTC.

This clonotype was seen at least ten times. The chain combines TRBV4-1 with TRBJ2-7, with D hard to call. CDR1 is MGHRA and CDR2 is YSYEKL in the germline V gene. CDR3 length equals 17 residues. Trimming took off 0 bases at V and 3 bases at J, with 18 bases between the two ends. CDR3 loop: CASSQDPAGSVGYEQYF. The CDR3 nucleotides read TGCGCCAGCAGCCAAGATCCCGCCGGGTCAGTGGGCTACGAGCAGTACTTC.

This chain connects TRBV2 to TRBJ1-5; unclear D gene. The CDR3 sequence is 13 residues long. Germline lookup yields CDR1 SNHLY and CDR2 FYNNEI. Trimming took off 7 bases at V and 5 bases at J, with 12 bases between the two ends. This CDR3 is CASMRQIYQPQHF. CDR3 nucleotides: TGTGCCAGCATGCGGCAGATCTATCAGCCCCAGCATTTT. Based on the CDR3 plus reference TRBV2 and TRBJ1-5, the full variable domain is EPEVTQTPSHQVTQMGQEVILRCVPISNHLYFYWYRQILGQKVEFLVSFYNNEISEKSEIFDDQFSVERPDGSNFTLKIRSTKLEDSAMYFCASMRQIYQPQHFGDGTRLSIL.

This clonotype turned up a few times. The chain links TRBV24-1 to TRBJ2-1; 14 positions match TRBD2. Germline values: CDR1 KGHDR, CDR2 SFDVKD. V lost 3 bases to trimming and J lost 7 bases; unmatched junction nucleotides: 10. The CDR3 has 18 amino acids. The CDR3 loop reads CATSDPRLAGGVGNEQFF. The DNA of the CDR3 is TGTGCCACCAGTGATCCGCGACTAGCGGGGGGGGTAGGTAATGAGCAGTTCTTC.

This clonotype was counted many times. The gene calls are TRBV24-1 and TRBJ2-7, with 7 bases lining up with TRBD1. Germline loops: CDR1 KGHDR, CDR2 SFDVKD. The trim removed 5 bases at V and 4 bases at J, leaving 4 bases unmatched. The CDR3 is made up of 13 amino acids. CDR3 in amino acids: CATSGQGSYEQYF. The CDR3 coding sequence is TGTGCCACCAGTGGACAGGGTTCGTACGAGCAGTACTTC.

The genes are TRBV11-2 and TRBJ2-1, with unresolved D. The V end was cut by 9 bases, the J end by 1 base, with 19 bases between. The CDR3 sequence is 16 residues long. From germline, CDR1 is SGHAT and CDR2 FQNNGV. The DNA of the CDR3 is TGTGCCAGTGCTTTGACGTCGGCCGTGTCCTACAATGAGCAGTTCTTC. Translating gives CASALTSAVSYNEQFF.

This clonotype was counted many times. The gene calls are TRBV4-1 and TRBJ2-5; 13 positions match TRBD2. J was trimmed by 5 bases and V by 2 bases; bases with no gene match: 14. The CDR3 is made up of 19 amino acids. Germline V gene data show CDR1 as MGHRA and CDR2 as YSYEKL. This CDR3 is CASSQLFLGLAGEMETQYF. In DNA, the CDR3 is TGCGCCAGCAGCCAACTATTTCTTGGACTAGCGGGAGAGATGGAGACCCAGTACTTC.

This clonotype has a count of ten or more. The chain is built from TRBV10-1 and TRBJ2-1, with D maybe TRBD2 (5 bases). There are 16 residues in the CDR3. V was trimmed by 6 bases and J by 0 bases, leaving 15 bases between them. The germline gives CDR1 WNHNN, CDR2 SYGVQD (reference sequence). CDR3 loop: CASSKTSGRSYNEQFF. The CDR3 nucleotides read TGCGCCAGCAGCAAGACCAGCGGACGCTCCTACAATGAGCAGTTCTTC.

This clonotype was seen many times. J is TRBJ2-1 and V is TRBV5-1; the D is unclear. V gave up 4 bases and J gave up 10 bases, with 9 bases separating them. This CDR3 spans 11 amino acids. The germline V gene encodes CDR1 SGHRS and CDR2 YFSETQ. The CDR3 protein is CASSDGPEQFF. The CDR3 nucleotides read TGCGCCAGCAGCGACGGACCAGAGCAGTTCTTC.

This clonotype has at least ten counts. This rearrangement joins TRBV7-9 to TRBJ1-2; 7 bases match TRBD1. The CDR3 loop spans 15 amino acids. Germline V gene sequence: CDR1 SEHNR, CDR2 FQNEAQ (reference sequence). V lost 3 bases and J lost 4; bases outside the gene matches: 8. CDR3 in DNA: TGTGCCAGCAGCTTGGCCGGGACAGAAGCCTATGGCTACACCTTC. Encoded protein: CASSLAGTEAYGYTF.

This clonotype was recorded many times. The chain combines TRBV6-2 or TRBV6-3 with TRBJ2-3; tentative D call: TRBD2 (5 bases). The CDR3 has 12 residues. V gave up 4 bases and J gave up 9 bases, with 11 bases separating them. The germline CDR1 and CDR2 sequences are MNHEY and SVGEGT. The DNA for the CDR3 is TGTGCCAGCAGTTGGGAGACCAAAACGCAGTATTTT. Translating gives CASSWETKTQYF.

The sample holds a few counts of this clonotype. The chain has TRBV12-3 or TRBV12-4 and TRBJ2-3; the D is unclear. Trimming removed 3 bases from V and 4 bases from J, with 8 bases in between. This CDR3 is 13 amino acids long. CDR3 loop: CASSLGSSDTQYF. CDR3 DNA: TGTGCCAGCAGTTTGGGAAGCTCAGATACGCAGTATTTT.

In its sample, this clonotype was seen many times. The chain recombines TRBV20-1 with TRBJ2-3; weak D call: TRBD2 (5 bases). Germline-derived CDR1 and CDR2 are DFQATT and SNEGSKA (reference sequence). Between the trimmed V and J ends, which lost 6 bases and 2 bases, there was a span of 15 bases. This CDR3 contains 14 residues. CDR3 nucleotides: TGCAGTGCCAAAATCGGCGGGTTCACAGATACGCAGTATTTT. It codes for CSAKIGGFTDTQYF.

This clonotype was seen repeatedly, ten times or more. The CDR3 loop is CASSPLRAADTQYF. The CDR3 DNA reads as TGCGCCAGCAGCCCGCTGCGGGCTGCAGATACGCAGTATTTT. The chain employs TRBV5-1 and TRBJ2-3, with TRBD2 as a possible D gene (5 bases). The V gene's germline CDR1 is SGHRS and CDR2 YFSETQ. V lost 4 bases and J 4 bases, leaving 13 bases between the germline ends. This CDR3 contains 14 residues.

In its sample, this clonotype was seen many times. This CDR3 reads CSAPWGVTDTQYF. DNA of the CDR3: TGCAGTGCTCCCTGGGGCGTGACAGATACGCAGTATTTT. This sequence joins TRBV20-1 and TRBJ2-3, with a weak D call TRBD1 (5 bases). Germline V gene data show CDR1 as DFQATT and CDR2 as SNEGSKA (reference sequence). The CDR3 length is 13 residues. Trimming shortened V by 5 bases and J by 3 bases, and 12 bases separated the two germline ends.